The T cell receptor (beta chain) under discussion was sequenced for a study of T-cell reconstitution after alpha-beta-depleted transplantation in children. This clonotype appeared many times. Germline V lookup: CDR1 DFQATT, CDR2 SNEGSKA (reference sequence). With V trimmed by 4 bases and J by 0 bases, 2 bases remained unmatched. There are 13 residues in the CDR3. Unique molecular identifiers were used in preparing the TCRbeta library. TCRdb redid the calling of the PCR reads with MiXCR, one entry per CDR3 protein. This sample has about 270,000 distinct CDR3 sequences, with 9.9% found just once. The TCR originated in a human donor who donated a stem cell graft to a child with SCID. The chain has TRBV20-1 and TRBJ1-1, with TRBD1 identical over 7 bases. This sample comprised PBMCs from the stem cell graft donor, obtained from the stem cell graft. The CDR3 here is CSAIRGMNTEAFF. The DNA for the CDR3 is TGCAGTGCTATCAGGGGGATGAACACTGAAGCTTTCTTT.